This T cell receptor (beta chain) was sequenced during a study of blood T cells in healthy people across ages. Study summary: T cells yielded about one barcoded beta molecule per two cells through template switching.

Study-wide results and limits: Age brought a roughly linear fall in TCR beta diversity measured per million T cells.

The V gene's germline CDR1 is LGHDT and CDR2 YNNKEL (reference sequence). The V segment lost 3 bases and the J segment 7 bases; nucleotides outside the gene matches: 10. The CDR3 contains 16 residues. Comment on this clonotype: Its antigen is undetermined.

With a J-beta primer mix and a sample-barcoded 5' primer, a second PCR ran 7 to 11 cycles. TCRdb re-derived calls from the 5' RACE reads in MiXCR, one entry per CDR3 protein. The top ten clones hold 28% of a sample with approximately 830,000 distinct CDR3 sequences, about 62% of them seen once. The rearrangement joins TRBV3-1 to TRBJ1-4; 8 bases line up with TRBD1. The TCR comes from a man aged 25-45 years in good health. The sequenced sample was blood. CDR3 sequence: CASSHFDRGGSEKLFF. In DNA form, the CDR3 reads TGTGCCAGCAGCCATTTTGACAGGGGAGGTAGTGAAAAACTGTTTTTT.